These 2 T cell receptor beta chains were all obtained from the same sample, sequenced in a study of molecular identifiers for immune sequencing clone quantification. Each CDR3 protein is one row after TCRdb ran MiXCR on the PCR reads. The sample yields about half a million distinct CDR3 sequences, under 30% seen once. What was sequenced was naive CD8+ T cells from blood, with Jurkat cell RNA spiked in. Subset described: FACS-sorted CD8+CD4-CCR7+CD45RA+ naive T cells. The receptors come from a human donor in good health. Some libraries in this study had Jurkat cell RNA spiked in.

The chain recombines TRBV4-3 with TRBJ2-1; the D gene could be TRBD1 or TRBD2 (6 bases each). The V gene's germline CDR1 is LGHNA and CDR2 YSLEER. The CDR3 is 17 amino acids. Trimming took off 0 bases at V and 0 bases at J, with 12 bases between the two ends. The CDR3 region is CASSQDLGGCSYNEQFF. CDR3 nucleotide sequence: TGCGCCAGCAGCCAAGATCTGGGGGGCTGCTCCTACAATGAGCAGTTCTTC.

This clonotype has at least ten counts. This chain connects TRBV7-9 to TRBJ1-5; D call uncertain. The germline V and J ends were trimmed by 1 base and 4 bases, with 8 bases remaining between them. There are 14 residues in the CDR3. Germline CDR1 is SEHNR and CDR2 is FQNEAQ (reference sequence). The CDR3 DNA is TGTGCCAGCAGCTTAGATTACGGGAATCAGCCCCAGCATTTT. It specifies CASSLDYGNQPQHF.